The entry below describes one T cell receptor beta chain. The CDR3 runs to 11 residues. The V gene end was trimmed by 10 bases and the J gene end by 8 bases; junction bases not matched to a gene: 6. From germline, CDR1 is KGHDR and CDR2 SFDVKD. The table came from immunoSEQ multiplex PCR; TCRdb's copy has only in-frame clones and leaves some out. The sample consists of about 98,000 clones, 84% of them appearing once. The data originate from a study of T cell responses to AZD1222 COVID-19 vaccine. The input for sequencing was peripheral blood, taken on day 0 of AZD1222 vaccination. The sequence came from an adult in good health. V is TRBV24-1 and J is TRBJ1-1; TRBD1 matches at 7 bases. CDR3 nucleotides: TGTGCCACGACACAGGGGCGAGAAGCTTTCTTT. Residues: CATTQGREAFF.